This T cell receptor (beta chain) came from a study of cytomegalovirus exposure and HLA in healthy donors. Study-wide context: From about 170 million T cells, an earlier analysis saw 120 million or so unique TCR beta sequences. Regarding the study as a whole: Among immune exposure information, only CMV serostatus was available. Generally TCR sequences proved uncommon, though certain public TCRs appeared in numerous donors.

This PCR relied on a set of 60 Vbeta primers and 13 Jbeta primers. Profiling relied on immunoSEQ multiplex PCR, and the TCRdb table lists in-frame clones only, not all of them. This table holds around 280,000 clones, 70% to 90% found once. Details on this clone: Antigen specificity is unknown.

Trimming removed 2 bases from V and 7 bases from J; junction bases left unmatched: 10. Germline CDR1 is MNHNS and CDR2 is SASEGT. This CDR3 is 16 amino acids long. This clonotype was sampled from a woman under 30 in good health and CMV-seronegative. This rearrangement joins TRBV6-1 to TRBJ2-1, with TRBD2 matching 8 bases. The sample was PBMCs. CDR3 in DNA: TGTGCCAGCAGTGAACGGGCGGGGGGATCATTTAATGAGCAGTTCTTC. Protein product: CASSERAGGSFNEQFF.